These T cell receptor beta chains were read from a single sample in a study of blood T cell repertoires in COVID-19. Clones were read by immunoSEQ multiplex PCR, and TCRdb kept only the in-frame ones, dropping some. The data contain more than 150,000 clones, approximately 86% of them seen just once; the ten biggest clones take up less than 0.7%. Source material: peripheral blood. These receptor sequences come from a man aged 60-69 years with COVID-19, enrolled during active disease. Each CDR3 is given with its conserved first and last residue. A D gene is named only where the DNA matches it firmly. Not every row has a clone size; where given, it reads once, few, many or a size class.

J gene	V gene	D gene	clone size	CDR3 protein	CDR3 DNA
TRBJ2-7	TRBV27	.	.	CASSLLQGAYEQYF	TGTGCCAGCAGTTTACTACAGGGAGCCTACGAGCAGTACTTC
TRBJ1-1	TRBV29-1	.	.	CSVGSGGNTEAFF	TGCAGCGTTGGATCCGGGGGGAACACTGAAGCTTTCTTT
TRBJ2-4	TRBV4-3	TRBD2	.	CASSQYSGTENIQYF	TGCGCCAGCAGCCAATATAGCGGGACCGAAAACATTCAGTACTTC
TRBJ1-1	TRBV6-5	TRBD1	.	CASSSPGQGADEAFF	TGTGCCAGCAGTAGCCCGGGACAGGGGGCTGACGAAGCTTTCTTT
TRBJ2-1	TRBV7-6	TRBD2	.	CASSLVGTSGTNEQFF	TGTGCCAGCAGCTTAGTAGGCACTAGCGGGACCAATGAGCAGTTCTTC
TRBJ2-5	TRBV3-1/TRBV3-2	.	.	CASSQDQRGGTQYF	TGTGCCAGCAGCCAAGATCAACGCGGTGGGACCCAGTACTTC
TRBJ1-1	TRBV24-1	TRBD1	.	CATSDSTDRAEAFF	TGTGCCACCAGTGATTCTACTGACAGGGCTGAAGCTTTCTTT
TRBJ2-2	TRBV19	TRBD2	.	CAISSGSRTGELFF	TGTGCCATATCTAGCGGGAGTCGAACCGGGGAGCTGTTTTTT
TRBJ1-1	TRBV11-2	TRBD1	.	CASSPRQGLNTEAFF	TGTGCCAGCAGCCCACGACAGGGACTTAACACTGAAGCTTTCTTT
TRBJ1-4	TRBV28	.	once	CASSTPEKLFF	TGTGCCAGCAGCACACCTGAAAAACTGTTTTTT